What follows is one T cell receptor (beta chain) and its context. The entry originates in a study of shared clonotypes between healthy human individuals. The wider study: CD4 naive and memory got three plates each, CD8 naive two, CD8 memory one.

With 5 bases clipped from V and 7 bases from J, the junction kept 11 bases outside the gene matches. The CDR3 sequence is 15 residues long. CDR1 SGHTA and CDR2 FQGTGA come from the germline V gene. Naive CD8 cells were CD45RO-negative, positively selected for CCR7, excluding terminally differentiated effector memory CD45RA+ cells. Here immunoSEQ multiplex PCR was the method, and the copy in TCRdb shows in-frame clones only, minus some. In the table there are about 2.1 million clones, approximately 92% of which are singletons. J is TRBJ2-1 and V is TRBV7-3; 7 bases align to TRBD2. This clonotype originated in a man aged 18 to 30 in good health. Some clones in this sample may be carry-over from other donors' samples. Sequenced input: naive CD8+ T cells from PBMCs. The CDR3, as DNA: TGTGCCAGCAGCAAATCCGGGACTACCTGGAATGAGCAGTTCTTC. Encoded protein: CASSKSGTTWNEQFF.